This T cell receptor beta chain was sequenced for a study of CD8+CD57+ T cells in acquired aplastic anemia. About the research overall: DNA recovered from sorted CD4+ and CD8+ cells had a mean of around 3.3 ug.

V gave up 6 bases and J gave up 6 bases, with 21 bases separating them. The CDR3 is 14 residues long. Germline V gives CDR1 DFQATT, CDR2 SNEGSKA (reference sequence). This clonotype was seen only a few times. Its target is unknown. Profiling of TCR beta VDJ combinations and CDR3 sequences used genomic DNA as template. Each CDR3 protein is one row after TCRdb ran MiXCR on the reads. The sample records 150,000 to 200,000 distinct CDR3 sequences, approximately 48% being singletons. Patients chosen for sequencing had CD8+CD57+ cells that had expanded, as shown by flow cytometry. Severe acquired aplastic anemia was the diagnosis recorded for all patients. Findings and caveats of the study: Patients and controls shared approximately 30 CD8+ CDR3 sequences.

The source of this sequence is a human donor with aplastic anemia. Sequenced: sorted CD4+, CD8+, or CD8+CD57+ T cells (not recorded which) from PBMCs. The chain uses TRBV20-1 and TRBJ2-7; D remains unclear. CDR3 bases: TGCAGTGCGGAAAGAATTGACCGAGTTGGCGAGCAGTACTTC. Translated, it gives CSAERIDRVGEQYF.